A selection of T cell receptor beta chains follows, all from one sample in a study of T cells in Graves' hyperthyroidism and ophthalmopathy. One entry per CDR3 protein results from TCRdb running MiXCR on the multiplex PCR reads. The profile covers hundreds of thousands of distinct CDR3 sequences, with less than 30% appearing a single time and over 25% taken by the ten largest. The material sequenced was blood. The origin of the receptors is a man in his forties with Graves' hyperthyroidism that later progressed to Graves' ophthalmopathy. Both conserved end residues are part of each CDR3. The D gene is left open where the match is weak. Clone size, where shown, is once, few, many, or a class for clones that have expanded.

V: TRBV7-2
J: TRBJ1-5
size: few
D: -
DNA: TGTGCCAGCAGCTTAGAGCGGGACACATATCAGCCCCAGCATTTT
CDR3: CASSLERDTYQPQHF

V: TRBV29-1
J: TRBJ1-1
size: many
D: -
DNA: TGCAGCGCCGAGGTTATGAACACTGAAGCTTTCTTT
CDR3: CSAEVMNTEAFF

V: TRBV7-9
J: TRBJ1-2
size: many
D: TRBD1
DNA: TGTGCCAGCAGCTTAGGGACAGGATATGGCTACACCTTC
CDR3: CASSLGTGYGYTF

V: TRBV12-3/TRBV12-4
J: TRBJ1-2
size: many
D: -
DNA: TGTGCCAGCAGCTCAGGGACATATTATGGCTACACCTTC
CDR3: CASSSGTYYGYTF

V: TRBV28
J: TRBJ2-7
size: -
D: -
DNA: TGTGCCAGCAGTCGACTAGTTCCCCCCTACGAGCAGTACTTC
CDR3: CASSRLVPPYEQYF

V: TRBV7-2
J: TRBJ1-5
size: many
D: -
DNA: TGTGCCAGCAGCTTAGTTGCTAATAGCAATCAGCCCCAGCATTTT
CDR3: CASSLVANSNQPQHF

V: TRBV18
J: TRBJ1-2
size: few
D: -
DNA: TGTGCCAGCTCACCACCGGCAGGGACTAACTATGGCTACACCTTC
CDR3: CASSPPAGTNYGYTF

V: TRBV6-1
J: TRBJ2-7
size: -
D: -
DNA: TGTGCCAGCAGGCCGAGTCGGGCCGGCCCCTACGAGCAGTACTTC
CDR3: CASRPSRAGPYEQYF

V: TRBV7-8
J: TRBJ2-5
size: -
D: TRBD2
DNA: TGTGCCAGCAGCTGGAGCGGGTTGGGGGGGGTCGAGACCCAGTACTTC
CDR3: CASSWSGLGGVETQYF

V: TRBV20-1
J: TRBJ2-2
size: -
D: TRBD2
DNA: TGCAGTGCTATAGCGGGAGGCCACACCGGGGAGCTGTTTTTT
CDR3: CSAIAGGHTGELFF